Below, 31 T cell receptor beta chains from the same sample are listed, as sequenced in a study of T cell responses to AZD1222 COVID-19 vaccine. The repertoire was sequenced with immunoSEQ multiplex PCR; TCRdb's copy has only in-frame clones and lacks some. The top ten clones hold approximately 15% of a sample with approximately 100,000 clones, roughly 90% of them seen once. Sequencing was performed on peripheral blood, taken on day 0 of AZD1222 vaccination. The receptors were sampled from an adult in good health.

The V and J genes are TRBV10-3 and TRBJ2-2, with D perhaps matching TRBD2 (6 bases). Trimming stripped 8 bases from V and 4 bases from J, with 20 bases between. Looked up from germline, CDR1 is ENHRY and CDR2 is SYGVKD. The CDR3 is made up of 16 amino acids. The CDR3 is CAIPAGRDLITGELFF. In DNA, the CDR3 is TGTGCCATCCCTGCCGGGCGGGACTTAATCACCGGGGAGCTGTTTTTT.

The chain links TRBV14 to TRBJ1-1; possible D gene TRBD1, 5 bases. Trimming shortened V by 0 bases and J by 5 bases, and 10 bases separated the two germline ends. Germline values: CDR1 SGHDN, CDR2 FVKESK. The CDR3 totals 14 residues. The CDR3 bases are TGTGCCAGCAGCCAAGAAATCCAGGGAACTGAAGCTTTCTTT. Amino acid sequence: CASSQEIQGTEAFF.

The V and J genes are TRBV10-3 and TRBJ1-2; D call uncertain. Germline lookup yields CDR1 ENHRY and CDR2 SYGVKD. V lost 0 bases and J 2 bases, leaving 16 bases between the germline ends. This CDR3 comprises 17 residues. CDR3 in amino acids: CAISESAGITDNYGYTF. CDR3 nucleotide sequence: TGTGCCATCAGTGAGTCGGCGGGGATAACAGACAACTATGGCTACACCTTC.

The chain recombines TRBV28 with TRBJ1-1; D not resolved. V lost 4 bases, J lost 10 bases, and 16 bases lay in between. In germline, CDR1 is MDHEN, CDR2 SYDVKM. The CDR3 loop spans 13 amino acids. The CDR3 DNA reads as TGTGCCAGCAGTTCTCCGGGATCCCGAGCAGCTTTCTTT. This gives the protein CASSSPGSRAAFF.

This chain uses TRBV7-9 with TRBJ2-1; 7 bases fit TRBD1. The germline gives CDR1 SEHNR, CDR2 FQNEAQ (reference sequence). The CDR3 runs to 14 residues. Trimming removed 5 bases from V and 12 bases from J; junction bases left unmatched: 13. This CDR3 is CASSPGTVSQGQFF. The CDR3, as DNA: TGTGCCAGCAGCCCCGGGACAGTGTCACAGGGGCAGTTCTTC.

The J gene is TRBJ1-2, the V gene TRBV6-5, with 7 bases lining up with TRBD1. The CDR3 runs 13 residues. Germline CDR1 and CDR2: MNHEY and SVGAGI. V was pared by 6 bases and J by 3 bases, with 4 bases of the junction left unmatched. CDR3 sequence: CASSATGDYGYTF. The CDR3 nucleotides read TGTGCCAGCAGCGCAACAGGGGACTATGGCTACACCTTC.

The genes are TRBV30 and TRBJ1-5, with a weak D call TRBD1 (6 bases). V was cut by 1 base and J by 5 bases, with 9 bases left in between. This CDR3 is 13 amino acids long. CDR1 and CDR2 from the germline V gene are GTSNPN and SVGIG (reference sequence). DNA for the CDR3: TGTGCCTGGAGTGCGGAGGGGGATCAGCCCCAGCATTTT. It translates to CAWSAEGDQPQHF.

The chain joins TRBV20-1 to TRBJ2-7, with D tentatively TRBD1 (6 bases). There are 12 residues in the CDR3. CDR1 is DFQATT and CDR2 is SNEGSKA in the germline V gene (reference sequence). V lost 4 bases and J 5 bases, leaving 12 bases between the germline ends. The CDR3 region is CSAIEGTHEQYF. The CDR3 DNA sequence: TGCAGTGCTATTGAGGGGACACACGAGCAGTACTTC.

The chain is built from TRBV21-1 and TRBJ2-2; TRBD1, the table's D call, was not compared with the DNA. TRBV21-1 is listed as a pseudogene. CDR3 length: 16 amino acids. The CDR3 nucleotides are TGTGCCAGCAGCAAAGGCGGGACAGTCCAAGCCGGGGAGCTGTTTTTT. Translating gives CASSKGGTVQAGELFF.

The chain recombines TRBV25-1 with TRBJ2-3, with 9 bases matching TRBD2. J lost 0 bases, V lost 0 bases, and 7 bases had no gene match. The CDR3 is 18 residues long. The germline gives CDR1 MGHDK, CDR2 SYGVNS. CDR3 loop: CASSEYRASGASTDTQYF. The CDR3, as DNA: TGTGCCAGCAGTGAATATAGGGCTAGCGGGGCTAGCACAGATACGCAGTATTTT.

This clone was counted a single time. This chain joins TRBV5-1 and TRBJ1-3; TRBD1 agrees at 11 bases. The CDR3 consists of 14 residues. The germline V gene encodes CDR1 SGHRS and CDR2 YFSETQ. V lost 1 base and J lost 8; bases outside the gene matches: 2. DNA of the CDR3: TGCGCCAGCAGCTTGATGGGACAGGGGGACACCATATATTTT. Translation: CASSLMGQGDTIYF.

This clone was seen a handful of times. V is TRBV6-4 and J is TRBJ1-5; no definite D call. Trimming removed 7 bases at V and 5 bases at J, with 15 bases between. Germline loops: CDR1 MRHNA, CDR2 SNTAGT. The CDR3 extends over 14 amino acids. For the CDR3, the DNA is TGTGCCAGCACCACGGACGGGGAACATCAGCCCCAGCATTTT. Protein sequence: CASTTDGEHQPQHF.

J is TRBJ1-5 and V is TRBV4-1; D perhaps matches TRBD1 (6 bases). Deletions cut 2 bases from V and 4 bases from J, with 15 bases between. Germline V gives CDR1 MGHRA, CDR2 YSYEKL. The CDR3 is 16 residues long. The CDR3 region is CASSQTQQGSNQPQHF. CDR3 sequence (DNA): TGCGCCAGCAGCCAAACACAACAGGGCTCGAATCAGCCCCAGCATTTT.

V is TRBV3-1 (or the pseudogene TRBV3-2) and J is TRBJ1-2; a weak D match, TRBD1 (5 bases). V lost 0 bases and J 8 bases, leaving 19 bases between the germline ends. CDR3 length: 16 residues. The germline CDR1 and CDR2 sequences are LGHDT and YNNKEL (reference sequence). The CDR3 nucleotides read TGTGCCAGCAGCCAAGAAGAGGTGGGGCTCAGGAGAGGCTACACCTTC. Protein sequence: CASSQEEVGLRRGYTF.

This rearrangement joins TRBV5-4 to TRBJ2-5; no firm D call. Germline-derived CDR1 and CDR2 are SGHNT and YYREEE (reference sequence). Deletions cut 2 bases from V and 5 bases from J, with 4 bases between. The CDR3 length is 11 residues. CDR3 sequence reads: CASSFLETQYF. The CDR3, as DNA: TGTGCCAGCAGCTTCCTCGAGACCCAGTACTTC.

J is TRBJ2-7 and V is TRBV5-1; 7 bases match TRBD1. CDR3 length equals 19 residues. The germline gives CDR1 SGHRS, CDR2 YFSETQ. Trimming cost V 3 bases and J 1 base; bases outside gene matches: 19. The CDR3 bases are TGCGCCAGCAGCTCCATCCCGTCTGCCCGGACAGGAAAGTCCTACGAGCAGTACTTC. Amino acid sequence: CASSSIPSARTGKSYEQYF.

The CDR3, as DNA: TGCGCCAGCAGCTGGGTTGGAGGAGGCGAGCAGTACTTC. This sequence encodes CASSWVGGGEQYF. The genes are TRBV5-1 and TRBJ2-7; possible D gene TRBD2, 5 bases. This CDR3 is 13 amino acids long. Germline lookup yields CDR1 SGHRS and CDR2 YFSETQ. V lost 3 bases, J lost 6 bases, and 13 bases lay in between.

V and J are TRBV2 and TRBJ2-1; 9 nucleotides line up with TRBD2. CDR1 SNHLY and CDR2 FYNNEI come from the germline V gene. J lost 8 bases, V lost 2 bases, and 7 bases had no gene match. The CDR3 extends over 15 amino acids. The CDR3 region is CASSELLAGVDEQFF. In nucleotides, the CDR3 is TGTGCCAGCAGTGAATTGTTAGCGGGAGTTGATGAGCAGTTCTTC.

This clone was seen a single time. The gene calls are TRBV28 and TRBJ1-1, with TRBD1 matching over 7 bases. Germline values: CDR1 MDHEN, CDR2 SYDVKM. There are 13 residues in the CDR3. The DNA for the CDR3 is TGTGCTGCTATTTTAGGGGGCGGCACTGAAGCTTTCTTT. Its protein is CAAILGGGTEAFF.

V gene TRBV5-1 combines with J gene TRBJ2-5; D ambiguous. Looked up from germline, CDR1 is SGHRS and CDR2 is YFSETQ. This CDR3 has 13 residues. The ends were cut back, 4 bases at V and 4 bases at J, with 11 bases in the middle. This CDR3 reads CASSPHGSETQYF. In DNA form, the CDR3 reads TGCGCCAGCAGCCCTCACGGGTCAGAGACCCAGTACTTC.

This clone occurred a few times. V and J are TRBV30 and TRBJ1-3, with D possibly TRBD1 on 5 matching bases. Germline CDR1 is GTSNPN and CDR2 is SVGIG (reference sequence). The CDR3 is 14 amino acids. V lost 1 base and J 5 bases, leaving 12 bases between the germline ends. The CDR3 coding sequence is TGTGCCTGGAGTGGGGCAGGGAGTAGAAACACCATATATTTT. It is translated as CAWSGAGSRNTIYF.

The count of this clone is one. CDR3 region: CASSQAAPYEQYF. CDR3 nucleotide sequence: TGTGCCAGCAGCCAAGCTGCTCCCTACGAGCAGTACTTC. This chain connects TRBV3-1 (or the pseudogene TRBV3-2) to TRBJ2-7; D is uncertain. CDR1 and CDR2 from the germline V gene are LGHDT and YNNKEL (reference sequence). Trimming took off 1 base at V and 2 bases at J, with 6 bases between the two ends. The CDR3 loop spans 13 amino acids.

The rearrangement links TRBV19 to TRBJ2-7, with D perhaps TRBD2 (6 bases). This CDR3 has 12 residues. The V end lost 7 bases, the J end lost 7 bases, and 14 bases lay between the germline ends. Germline V gene sequence: CDR1 LNHDA, CDR2 SQIVND (reference sequence). For the CDR3, the DNA is TGTGCCAGTACCTCCCTCGGAGGGGAGCAGTACTTC. Its protein product is CASTSLGGEQYF.

The chain combines TRBV19 with TRBJ1-1; 7 bases align to TRBD1. This CDR3 contains 17 residues. Germline CDR1 is LNHDA and CDR2 is SQIVND (reference sequence). V lost 9 bases, J lost 0 bases, and 16 bases stayed unmatched. CDR3 DNA sequence: TGTGCCAGCCAGACAGGGATATTGAGACAAGTGAACACTGAAGCTTTCTTT. This translates into CASQTGILRQVNTEAFF.

The chain uses TRBV20-1 and TRBJ2-7, with D tentatively TRBD1 (6 bases). Germline values: CDR1 DFQATT, CDR2 SNEGSKA (reference sequence). V was pared by 2 bases and J by 5 bases, with 7 bases between. This CDR3 has 11 residues. CDR3 amino acids: CSARNRDEQYF. The CDR3 region has the DNA TGCAGTGCTAGAAACAGGGACGAGCAGTACTTC.

The V call is TRBV5-4, the J call TRBJ2-3; D may be TRBD2 (6 bases). This CDR3 has 15 residues. Per germline, CDR1 SGHNT and CDR2 YYREEE (reference sequence). V dropped 4 bases and J dropped 0 bases, with 12 bases sitting between them. CDR3 nucleotide sequence: TGTGCCAGCAGCCCCGGACTACCAAGCACAGATACGCAGTATTTT. It specifies CASSPGLPSTDTQYF.

The chain recombines TRBV28 with TRBJ2-7; D remains ambiguous. This CDR3 has 12 amino acids. Germline V gives CDR1 MDHEN, CDR2 SYDVKM. V was shortened by 4 bases and J by 0 bases, with 4 bases between the two germline ends. The DNA of the CDR3 is TGTGCCAGCAGTTCTGACTCCTACGAGCAGTACTTC. Protein: CASSSDSYEQYF.

The rearrangement joins TRBV18 to TRBJ1-5; a possible D gene is TRBD1 (5 bases). Germline V gives CDR1 KGHSH, CDR2 LQKENI. The CDR3 covers 15 residues. Trimming pared 4 bases from V and 3 bases from J, leaving 13 bases between. Here the CDR3 DNA reads TGTGCCAGCTCACGAGAAGCAGGGACCAATCAGCCCCAGCATTTT. Protein product: CASSREAGTNQPQHF.

The V and J genes are TRBV5-1 and TRBJ2-7; 7 bases match TRBD1. J gave up 2 bases and V 0 bases, and 8 bases lay outside the gene matches. Germline assignment: CDR1 SGHRS and CDR2 YFSETQ. CDR3 size: 16 residues. CDR3 DNA sequence: TGCGCCAGCAGCTTGGGGAGCGACAGGGCAACCTACGAGCAGTACTTC. Protein: CASSLGSDRATYEQYF.

The chain has TRBV3-1 (or the pseudogene TRBV3-2) and TRBJ1-5; D is possibly TRBD1 (6 bases). CDR3 length: 15 residues. Germline assignment: CDR1 LGHDT and CDR2 YNNKEL (reference sequence). V was pared by 0 bases and J by 2 bases, with 8 bases between. CDR3 sequence: CASSQDRGGNQPQHF. CDR3 coding DNA: TGTGCCAGCAGCCAAGACAGGGGTGGCAATCAGCCCCAGCATTTT.

V is TRBV19 and J is TRBJ2-7; 7 bases line up with TRBD1. There are 15 residues in the CDR3. Germline V CDR1 and CDR2: LNHDA, SQIVND (reference sequence). V gave up 10 bases and J gave up 5 bases; unmatched junction bases: 17. CDR3 in amino acids: CATRPETGFLHEQYF. The CDR3 DNA reads TGTGCCACCCGCCCTGAGACAGGGTTTCTCCACGAGCAGTACTTC.